This T cell receptor (beta chain) is from a study of T cells after yellow fever vaccination. MiXCR, applied by TCRdb to the 5' RACE reads, yields one record per CDR3 protein. The profile shows around 300,000 distinct CDR3 sequences, 4.1% of them singletons. Between the trimmed V and J ends, which lost 3 bases and 6 bases, there was a span of 11 bases. CDR3 length: 14 amino acids. Germline V gene data show CDR1 as SEHNR and CDR2 as FQNEAQ (reference sequence). Study-wide findings and caveats: Detected again after the booster were most primary-vaccination clones, at 95% to 98% CD4 and approximately 87% CD8. The secondary response was weaker, and its peak arrived faster, on day 5 versus 15. Repertoires sorted by FACS could include abundant clonotypes that are contaminants from the bulk population.

Only a few counts were recorded for this clonotype. The antigen remains undetermined. The receptor comes from a man aged 18 to 29 who received the YFV17D yellow fever vaccine. This rearrangement joins TRBV7-9 to TRBJ2-2; D is ambiguous. Here the sequenced sample was PBMCs, taken 5 days after the yellow fever booster vaccination. The CDR3 spells CASSLQGSSGELFF. As DNA, the CDR3 is TGTGCCAGCAGCTTGCAAGGGTCTTCCGGGGAGCTGTTTTTT.